This T cell receptor beta chain was sequenced for a study of identical twins (dated by TCRdb to between 2015 and 2016). With regard to the full study: To test whether fetal clonotypes persist, this study deep-sequenced TCR alpha and beta repertoires from monozygotic twins, from unrelated adults of various ages, and from cord blood. To rule out contamination, the twin experiments were replicated at different times with different library preparation protocols. The paper as a whole reports these results and caveats: Fewer insertions were carried by abundant cord blood beta clonotypes, a similar but weaker trend appeared in young adult naive repertoires, and no such trend appeared in memory repertoires. Compared with coincidental sharing between unrelated individuals, out-of-frame TCR alpha sequences shared between twins showed an excess of sequences with low generation probability. A weaker excess of twin sharing was found in beta out-of-frame sequences because the signal-to-noise ratio was lowered by fewer shared sequences. Out-of-frame TCR alpha sharing in monozygotic twins was systematically underestimated by recombination models, whereas sharing between unrelated individuals was in agreement with the recombination models. Zero-insertion analyses could be partly confounded by invariant T cells such as MAIT and iNKT, although diverse VJ usage argued against such confounding for most clonotypes. Conclusions relied on cross-sectional statistical analysis, since the same donors could not be followed over many years.

Comments on this clonotype: This receptor's antigen is unknown. Being one base from a much bigger clone, this may be a read error.

V ends up 1 base short and J 3 bases short, with an unmatched junction base count of 6. The germline V gene gives CDR1 as SGHTA and CDR2 as FQGNSA. Counted from cysteine to phenylalanine, this CDR3 has 17 amino acids. Just the 51-base CDR3 DNA is kept, in frame starting at base 1. The method behind the library was 5' RACE. The data were produced on an Illumina HiSeq 2000. Template switching added a universal primer binding site, and the final cDNA carried a unique molecular identifier that allowed TCR cDNA molecules to be counted accurately. Specific primers in the conserved constant-segment region were used to synthesize first-strand cDNA for the TCR alpha and beta chains. To control for contamination, each cDNA library was double barcoded with a SMART-Mk sample barcode plus Illumina barcodes. TruSeq adapter sequences and Illumina sample barcodes were added in two successive PCR steps. The TCR alpha and beta cDNA libraries were sequenced on the Illumina HiSeq platform using custom primers. The paper's processing steps were these. MiGEC processed the raw reads to extract unique molecular identifiers, while MiXCR was used to determine the CDR3 positions. For each individual, recombination models were inferred using an EM algorithm with the repgenHMM and IGoR tools. The analysis of shared clonotypes was done with the tcR package in R, with sharing normalized by the product of cloneset sizes. Out-of-frame nonproductive sequences were analyzed to study raw recombination free of thymic and clonal selection effects. The public reads were quality trimmed at Q25 with fastp and then assembled into clones with MiXCR by TCRdb, keeping productive beta chains. Each entry is one CDR3 protein sequence, shown with its most common DNA and genes. These V and J calls derive from TCRdb rather than the authors' analysis. This sample lists some 1,700,000 distinct CDR3 sequences; under 35% were detected once. The ten largest make up more than 0.25% of the sample.

Only healthy Caucasian donors were included. This chain joins TRBV7-2 to TRBJ2-1; 10 bases in between match TRBD2. The sequence was obtained from a newborn girl in good health. The sequencing input was cord blood. The DNA sequence is as follows: TGTGCCAGCAGCTTAGGTCGAGCGGGGGGGCTCTACAATGAGCAGTTCTTC. It specifies CASSLGRAGGLYNEQFF.